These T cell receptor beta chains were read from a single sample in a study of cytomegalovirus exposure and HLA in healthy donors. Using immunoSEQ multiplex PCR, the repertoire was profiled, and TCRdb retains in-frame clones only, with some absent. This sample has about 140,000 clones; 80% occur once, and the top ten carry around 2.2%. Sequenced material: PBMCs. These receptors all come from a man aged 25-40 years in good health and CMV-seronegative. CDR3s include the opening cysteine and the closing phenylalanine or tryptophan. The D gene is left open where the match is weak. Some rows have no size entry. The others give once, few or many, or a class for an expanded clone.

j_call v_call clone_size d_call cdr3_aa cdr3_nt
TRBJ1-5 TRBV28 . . CASSLGRRGQPQHF TGTGCCAGCAGTTTAGGACGGCGGGGTCAGCCCCAGCATTTT
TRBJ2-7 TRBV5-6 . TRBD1 CASTHRGWSYEQYF TGTGCCAGCACCCACAGGGGGTGGTCCTACGAGCAGTACTTC
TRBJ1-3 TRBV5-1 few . CASSSYGTLSGNTIYF TGCGCCAGCAGCTCATATGGGACACTCTCTGGAAACACCATATATTTT
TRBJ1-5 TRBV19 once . CASRDFLVGPQHF TGTGCCAGTCGGGACTTTCTCGTTGGGCCCCAGCATTTT
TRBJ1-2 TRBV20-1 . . CSASSLGGYTF TGCAGTGCTAGCTCCCTCGGGGGCTACACCTTC
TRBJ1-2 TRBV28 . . CASSLFRGGVGEYGYTF TGTGCCAGCAGTTTATTCCGGGGAGGAGTAGGTGAATATGGCTACACCTTC
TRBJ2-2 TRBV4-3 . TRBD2 CASSRTSGRVTGELFF TGCGCCAGCAGCCGAACTAGCGGGAGGGTCACCGGGGAGCTGTTTTTT
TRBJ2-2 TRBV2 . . CASSEGARNTGELFF TGTGCCAGCAGTGAAGGGGCCAGGAACACCGGGGAGCTGTTTTTT
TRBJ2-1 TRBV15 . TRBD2 CATSTRLAGGADEQFF TGTGCCACCAGCACCCGACTAGCGGGAGGGGCCGATGAGCAGTTCTTC
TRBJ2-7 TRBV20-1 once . CSARGREQIF TGCAGTGCTAGGGGACGGGAGCAAATCTTC
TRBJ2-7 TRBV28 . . CASSTYYPHEQYF TGTGCCAGCAGCACCTACTACCCCCACGAGCAGTACTTC
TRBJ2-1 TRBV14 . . CASRENEQFF TGTGCCAGCAGGGAGAATGAGCAGTTCTTC
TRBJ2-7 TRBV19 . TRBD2 CASSIRGRAVYEQYF TGTGCCAGTAGTATCCGCGGGAGGGCCGTTTACGAGCAGTACTTC
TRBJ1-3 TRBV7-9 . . CASSYWTVSGNTIYF TGTGCCAGCAGCTACTGGACAGTCTCTGGAAACACCATATATTTT
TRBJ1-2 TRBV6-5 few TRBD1 CASSQTGGHYGYTF TGTGCCAGCAGTCAGACAGGGGGCCACTATGGCTACACCTTC
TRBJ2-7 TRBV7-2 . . CASSLDFSGAQGQYF TGTGCCAGCAGCTTAGATTTCTCTGGGGCGCAGGGGCAGTACTTC
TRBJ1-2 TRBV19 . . CASSIQNRRHYGYTF TGTGCCAGTAGTATACAAAACAGGAGACACTATGGCTACACCTTC
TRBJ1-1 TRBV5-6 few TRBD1 CASRITGGTEAFF TGTGCCAGCAGAATTACAGGGGGGACTGAAGCTTTCTTT
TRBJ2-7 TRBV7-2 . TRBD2 CASSPGLAGNEQYF TGTGCCAGCAGCCCGGGACTAGCGGGAAACGAGCAGTACTTC
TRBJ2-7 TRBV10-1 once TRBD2 CASSEGFAGRASEQYF TGCGCCAGCAGTGAAGGATTTGCGGGGAGGGCCTCCGAGCAGTACTTC
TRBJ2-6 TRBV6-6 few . CASSYFSSTGANVLTF TGTGCCAGCAGTTACTTTTCCTCTACGGGGGCCAACGTCCTGACTTTC
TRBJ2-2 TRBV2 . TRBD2 CASRRARGGTGELFF TGTGCCAGCAGGAGGGCCCGCGGGGGCACCGGGGAGCTGTTTTTT
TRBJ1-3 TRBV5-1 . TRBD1 CASSWTGSSGNTIYF TGCGCCAGCAGCTGGACAGGCAGCTCTGGAAACACCATATATTTT
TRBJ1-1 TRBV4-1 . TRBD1 CASSQPTGVTEAFF TGCGCCAGCAGCCAACCTACAGGGGTCACTGAAGCTTTCTTT
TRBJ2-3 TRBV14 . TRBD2 CASSQVAGGSTDTQYF TGTGCCAGCAGCCAAGTTGCGGGAGGATCCACAGATACGCAGTATTTT
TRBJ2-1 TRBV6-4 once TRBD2 CASSALTSGRGEQFF TGTGCCAGCAGTGCCTTGACTAGCGGGAGAGGTGAGCAGTTCTTC
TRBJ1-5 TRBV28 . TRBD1 CASSGGEDNQPQHF TGTGCCAGCTCAGGGGGCGAGGACAATCAGCCCCAGCATTTT
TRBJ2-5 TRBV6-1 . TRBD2 CASSRLAGLQETQYF TGTGCCAGCAGCCGCCTAGCGGGTTTACAAGAGACCCAGTACTTC
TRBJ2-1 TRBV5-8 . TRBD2 CASSLASGYNEQFF TGTGCCAGCAGCTTGGCTAGCGGCTACAATGAGCAGTTCTTC
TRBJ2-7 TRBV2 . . CASTPQVEQYF TGTGCCAGCACCCCACAGGTTGAGCAGTACTTC
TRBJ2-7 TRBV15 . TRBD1 CATSTDRAASYEQYF TGTGCCACCAGCACTGACAGGGCCGCCTCCTACGAGCAGTACTTC
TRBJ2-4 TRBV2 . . CASSGYQDIQYF TGTGCCAGCAGTGGGTATCAGGACATTCAGTACTTC
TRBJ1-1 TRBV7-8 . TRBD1 CASSVWTGWTEAFF TGTGCCAGCAGCGTTTGGACAGGGTGGACTGAAGCTTTCTTT
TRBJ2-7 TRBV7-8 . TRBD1 CASSSQPGQSSYEQYF TGTGCCAGCAGCTCCCAACCGGGACAGAGCTCCTACGAGCAGTACTTC
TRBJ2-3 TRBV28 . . CASRGVGSMADTQYF TGTGCCAGCAGGGGAGTCGGGAGCATGGCAGATACGCAGTATTTT
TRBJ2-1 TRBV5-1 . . CASSGSLGGGGGNEQFF TGCGCCAGCAGCGGATCCCTGGGTGGGGGAGGAGGCAATGAGCAGTTCTTC
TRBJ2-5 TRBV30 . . CAWTGGQETQYF TGTGCCTGGACAGGGGGGCAAGAGACCCAGTACTTC
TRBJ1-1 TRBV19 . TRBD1 CASSIITGASFRDTEAFF TGTGCCAGTAGTATTATCACAGGGGCGTCTTTTAGGGACACTGAAGCTTTCTTT
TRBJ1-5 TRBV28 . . CASSIFRGGSNQPQHF TGTGCCAGCAGCATTTTCAGGGGAGGGAGCAATCAGCCCCAGCATTTT
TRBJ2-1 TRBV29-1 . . CSVAGVPTVSDEQFF TGCAGCGTGGCAGGGGTTCCCACCGTTTCGGATGAGCAGTTCTTC